This T cell receptor (beta chain) came from a study of vaccination effects on CD4 cells after COVID-19 (dated by TCRdb to between 2021 and 2023). Regarding the research as a whole: The ViraFEST assay stimulated PBMC with viral peptide pools and then used TCR sequencing to identify antigen-specific CD4+ T cell clonotypes by expansion. Altogether, roughly 10 COVID-19 convalescent patients and several SARS-CoV-2-naive healthy vaccine recipients made up the full study. Some 2.2 million PBMC per well were cultured in IMDM with 5% human AB serum, 9 to 10 IU/ml IL-2 and gentamicin, plus 10 ug/ml peptides. Post-vaccine samples across the study were collected a median of 72 days after the second dose, with a range of 14 to 241. The study compared SARS-CoV-2 spike-specific CD4+ TCR repertoires before and after mRNA vaccination in COVID-19 convalescent patients and infection-naive vaccine recipients. In the study, cultures from other donors were sequenced using the Oncomine TCR Beta short-read assay on an Illumina iSeq 100. What the study reported, not specific to this receptor: In healthy vaccine recipients, vaccine-induced clones were almost all SARS-CoV-2 mono-reactive, with only 1 of 255 cross-reactive with common cold coronaviruses. Limitations of the study were the small number of convalescent patients and the absence of early post-infection timepoints. Both infection-induced and vaccine-induced clones contracted markedly at late post-vaccination timepoints, which is consistent with waning T cell responses.

After about 9 days of culture, CD4+ T cells were isolated with the EasySep CD4+ T cell isolation kit. Two doses of either the BNT162b2 or the mRNA-1273 mRNA SARS-CoV-2 vaccine were administered to participants. Healthy vaccine recipients had no prior SARS-CoV-2 infection, confirmed by negative nucleocapsid antibodies before and after vaccination. Half of the culture medium was replaced with fresh IL-2-containing medium on days 3 and 7. Unless noted otherwise, every peptide stimulation condition was grown in triplicate wells. Using Ficoll-Paque Plus gradient centrifugation, PBMC were separated from whole blood and then either used fresh or cryopreserved at -140C. The QIAamp micro DNA kit was used to extract genomic DNA from the cultured CD4+ T cells. Cut back by 8 bases and 1 base, the V and J ends lie 11 bases apart. Reading the germline V gene gives CDR1 MDHEN and CDR2 SYDVKM. From the cysteine up to the phenylalanine, the CDR3 has a length of 13 residues. The kept DNA is CDR3 alone, 39 bases in frame from the first base.

As for this clone: It lacks a known antigen. Base quality data are lacking; no much larger clone is found one base away.

Library creation used the immunoSEQ multiplex PCR assay. DNA from the cultured and isolated CD4+ T cells underwent TCR beta CDR3 sequencing. As for the original processing: Non-productive TCR sequences were removed, reads were trimmed to the CDR3 region, and CDR3s of at least 7 amino acids were retained. The MANAFEST web app was used to pick out antigen-specific clonotypes by comparing their expansion in peptide wells with that in reference cultures. For clones to be considered positive, expansion at FDR<0.05 versus reference and all other wells, an odds ratio above 5, and a frequency above 0.1% in two replicate wells were required. A clonotype was called cross-reactive if it was significantly expanded both in SARS-CoV-2 spike wells and in at least one common cold coronavirus spike condition. CDR3 similarity was assessed by Levenshtein distance with the stringdist R package, and unrooted trees were built with ape in R 3.6.1. TCRdb took over this immuneACCESS table, retaining in-frame rearrangements with V and J assigned. Such tables are incomplete; in checked studies, under half of the missing clones stem from an unresolved V gene, and the remainder is unexplained. The DNA gave D and trimming, while V, J and clone size come from that table. In this sample the table shows about 57,000 clones, approximately 72% of which occur a single time. Clones ranked in the top ten supply more than 4% of the sample.

The V and J genes are TRBV28 and TRBJ1-2; no D gene is confidently identified. The sample was CD4+ T cells from PBMCs cultured without peptide, taken after COVID-19 vaccination. The origin of this receptor is a human donor who received a COVID-19 vaccine. CDR3 protein: CASQSGNNYGYTF. The sequenced DNA: TGTGCCAGCCAAAGCGGTAATAACTATGGCTACACCTTC.